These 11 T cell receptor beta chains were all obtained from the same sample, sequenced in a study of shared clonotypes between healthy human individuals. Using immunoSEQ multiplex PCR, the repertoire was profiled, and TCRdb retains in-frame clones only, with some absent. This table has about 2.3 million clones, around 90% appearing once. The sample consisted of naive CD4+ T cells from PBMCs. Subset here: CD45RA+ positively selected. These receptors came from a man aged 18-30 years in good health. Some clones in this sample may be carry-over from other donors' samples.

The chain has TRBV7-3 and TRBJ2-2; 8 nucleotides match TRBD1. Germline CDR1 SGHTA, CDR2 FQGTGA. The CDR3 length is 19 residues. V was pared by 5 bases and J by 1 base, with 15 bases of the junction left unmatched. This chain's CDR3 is CASSRSNLTGALNTGELFF. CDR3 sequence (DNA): TGTGCCAGCAGCCGATCTAACCTGACAGGGGCCCTGAACACCGGGGAGCTGTTTTTT.

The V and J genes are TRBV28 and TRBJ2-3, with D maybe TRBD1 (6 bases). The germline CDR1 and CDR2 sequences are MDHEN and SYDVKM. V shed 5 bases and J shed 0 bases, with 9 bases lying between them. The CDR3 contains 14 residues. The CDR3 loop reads CASSGTSSTDTQYF. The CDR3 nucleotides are TGTGCCAGCAGTGGGACAAGCAGCACAGATACGCAGTATTTT.

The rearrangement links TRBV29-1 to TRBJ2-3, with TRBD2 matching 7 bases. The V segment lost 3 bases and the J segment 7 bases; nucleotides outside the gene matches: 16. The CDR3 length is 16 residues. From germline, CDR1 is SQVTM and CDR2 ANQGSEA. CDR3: CSVDVEAGDPPHTQYF. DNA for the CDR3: TGCAGCGTTGATGTGGAGGCGGGAGACCCCCCACATACGCAGTATTTT.

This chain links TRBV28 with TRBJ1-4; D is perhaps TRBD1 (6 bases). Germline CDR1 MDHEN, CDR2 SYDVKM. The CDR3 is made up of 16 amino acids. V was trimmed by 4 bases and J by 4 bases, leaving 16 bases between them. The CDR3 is CASSSPRGRGNEKLFF. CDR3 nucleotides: TGTGCCAGCAGTTCCCCCCGGGGCAGGGGTAATGAAAAACTGTTTTTT. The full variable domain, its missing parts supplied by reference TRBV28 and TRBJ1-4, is DVKVTQSSRYLVKRTGEKVFLECVQDMDHENMFWYRQDPGLGLRLIYFSYDVKMKEKGDIPEGYSVSREKKERFSLILESASTNQTSMYLCASSSPRGRGNEKLFFGSGTQLSVL.

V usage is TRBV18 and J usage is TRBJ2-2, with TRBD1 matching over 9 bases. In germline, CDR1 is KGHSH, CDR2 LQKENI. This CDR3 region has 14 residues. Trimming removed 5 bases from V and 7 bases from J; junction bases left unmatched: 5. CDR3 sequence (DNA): TGTGCCAGCTCAGAAGGACAGGGGCTCGGGGAGCTGTTTTTT. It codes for CASSEGQGLGELFF.

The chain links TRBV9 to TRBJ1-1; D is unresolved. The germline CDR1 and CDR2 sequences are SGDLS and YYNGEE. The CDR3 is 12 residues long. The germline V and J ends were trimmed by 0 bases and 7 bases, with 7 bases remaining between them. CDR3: CASSVVEGEAFF. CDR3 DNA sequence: TGTGCCAGCAGCGTAGTGGAAGGTGAAGCTTTCTTT. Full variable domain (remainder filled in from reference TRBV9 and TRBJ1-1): DSGVTQTPKHLITATGQRVTLRCSPRSGDLSVYWYQQSLDQGLQFLIQYYNGEERAKGNILERFSAQQFPDLHSELNLSSLELGDSALYFCASSVVEGEAFFGQGTRLTVV.

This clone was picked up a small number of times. DNA for the CDR3: TGTGCCACCAGGCGGGACGGCAACACCGGGGAGCTGTTTTTT. It yields the protein CATRRDGNTGELFF. This chain links TRBV15 with TRBJ2-2; tentative D call: TRBD2 (6 bases). Germline V lookup: CDR1 LNHNV, CDR2 YYDKDF (reference sequence). With 6 bases removed from V and 2 bases from J, the gap between germline ends came to 10 bases. CDR3 length: 14 residues.

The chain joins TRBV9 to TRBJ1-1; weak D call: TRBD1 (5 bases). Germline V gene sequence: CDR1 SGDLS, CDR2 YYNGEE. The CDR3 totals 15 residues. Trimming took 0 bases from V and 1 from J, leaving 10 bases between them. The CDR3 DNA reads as TGTGCCAGCAGCGTAGATGGGGCCTCGAACACTGAAGCTTTCTTT. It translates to CASSVDGASNTEAFF.

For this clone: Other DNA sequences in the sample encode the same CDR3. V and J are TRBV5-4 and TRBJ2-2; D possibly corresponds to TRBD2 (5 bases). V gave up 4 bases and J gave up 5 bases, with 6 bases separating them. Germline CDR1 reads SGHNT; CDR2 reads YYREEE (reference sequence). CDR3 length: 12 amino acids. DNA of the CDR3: TGTGCCAGCAGCCGGGGTACCGGGGAGCTGTTTTTT. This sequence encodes CASSRGTGELFF. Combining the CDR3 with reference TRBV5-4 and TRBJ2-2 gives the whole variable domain ETGVTQSPTHLIKTRGQQVTLRCSSQSGHNTVSWYQQALGQGPQFIFQYYREEENGRGNFPPRFSGLQFPNYSSELNVNALELDDSALYLCASSRGTGELFFGEGSRLTVL.

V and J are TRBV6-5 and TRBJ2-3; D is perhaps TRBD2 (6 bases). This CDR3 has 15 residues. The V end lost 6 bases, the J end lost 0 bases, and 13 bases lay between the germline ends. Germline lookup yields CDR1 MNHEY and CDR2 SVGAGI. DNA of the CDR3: TGTGCCAGCAGCCCTAGCGCGGCTAGCACAGATACGCAGTATTTT. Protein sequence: CASSPSAASTDTQYF.

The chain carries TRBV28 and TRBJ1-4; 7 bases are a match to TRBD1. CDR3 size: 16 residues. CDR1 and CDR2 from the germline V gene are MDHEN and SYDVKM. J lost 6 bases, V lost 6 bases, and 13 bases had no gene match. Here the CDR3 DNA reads TGTGCCAGCAGCTCTACCCCCGGGACAGCGGATGAAAAACTGTTTTTT. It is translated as CASSSTPGTADEKLFF.